This record concerns one T cell receptor (beta chain) sequence. Its specificity is not known. Repertoires were generated with immunoSEQ multiplex PCR, while TCRdb's copy carries only in-frame clones and drops some. Of 150,000 to 180,000 clones in the sample, 88% are singletons; the top ten hold around 3%. The sample originates from a study of T cell responses to AZD1222 COVID-19 vaccine. In the study overall: Second-dose recipients at about 4 or about 12 weeks were treated as one pooled group.

General study findings and limits: Targeting of unmutated variant regions was reportedly seen in nearly half of spike-specific TCRs.

The CDR3 totals 18 residues. V gave up 3 bases and J gave up 1 base; unmatched junction bases: 14. Germline V gene data show CDR1 as MNHNS and CDR2 as SASEGT. Specimen: peripheral blood, collected on day 0 of AZD1222 vaccination. The chain recombines TRBV6-1 with TRBJ1-2; 7 bases line up with TRBD1. The TCR sequence derives from an adult in good health. This CDR3 is CASSEAGQFPPFNYGYTF. CDR3 sequence (DNA): TGTGCCAGCAGTGAGGCGGGACAGTTTCCACCCTTTAACTATGGCTACACCTTC.